This note documents a single TCR beta chain sequence. Its antigen remains unknown. A multiplex PCR was run with 60 Vbeta primers and 13 Jbeta primers. Data came from immunoSEQ multiplex PCR; TCRdb stores just in-frame clones and leaves some out. The table lists about 160,000 clones, 65% to 85% of them singletons. With V trimmed by 2 bases and J by 4 bases, 12 bases remained unmatched. Germline CDR1 and CDR2: MGHRA and YSYEKL. CDR3 length: 18 amino acids. This specimen comes from a study of cytomegalovirus exposure and HLA in healthy donors. Study-wide results and caveats: As immune exposure information, only CMV serostatus was available. Trimming of TCR beta V- and J-genes showed a link, identified in a later analysis, to a missense DCLRE1C variant. In a later analysis, around 18,000 TCR beta sequences were associated with HLA alleles at 0.05 false discovery rate. DRB1 showed the most TCR associations and HLA-C the fewest in a later analysis, as rates varied by HLA locus.

The receptor was isolated from a middle-aged man in good health and CMV-seropositive. The rearrangement links TRBV4-1 to TRBJ2-5, with 11 bases that match TRBD2. Sequenced input: PBMCs. CDR3 amino acids: CASSQMPSGGPGPETQYF. The CDR3 DNA sequence: TGCGCCAGCAGCCAAATGCCTAGCGGGGGGCCTGGGCCAGAGACCCAGTACTTC.